Below are 21 T cell receptor beta chains sequenced from a single sample in a study of blood T cell repertoires in COVID-19. Produced via immunoSEQ multiplex PCR; TCRdb's table is partial and in-frame only. Of about 140,000 clones in the sample, about 90% were seen once. Sequences were obtained from peripheral blood. These receptors all stem from a woman aged 55-75 years with acute or convalescent COVID-19.

This clone was counted a few times. The chain carries TRBV7-9 and TRBJ1-1; the D gene is possibly TRBD1 (6 bases). CDR1 and CDR2 (germline): SEHNR, FQNEAQ (reference sequence). The CDR3 spans 14 residues. The V and J ends lost 3 bases and 3 bases respectively, with 11 bases between them. The CDR3 DNA sequence: TGTGCCAGCAGCTTCGAACAGGGCTACACTGAAGCTTTCTTT. Translated: CASSFEQGYTEAFF.

The V call is TRBV29-1, the J call TRBJ2-7; D might be TRBD1 (6 bases). The V and J ends lost 6 bases and 2 bases respectively, with 11 bases between them. The germline V gene has CDR1 SQVTM and CDR2 ANQGSEA. This CDR3 has 12 residues. The CDR3: CSVRTEPYEQYF. CDR3 DNA: TGCAGCGTCCGGACAGAACCCTACGAGCAGTACTTC.

The V and J genes are TRBV19 and TRBJ1-6, with D uncertain. Germline V CDR1 and CDR2: LNHDA, SQIVND (reference sequence). V was pared by 3 bases and J by 8 bases, with 11 bases between. The CDR3 sequence is 14 residues long. CDR3 protein: CASSISGLDSPLHF. The CDR3 coding sequence is TGTGCCAGTAGTATCTCCGGGTTGGATTCACCCCTCCACTTT.

The chain couples TRBV7-2 to TRBJ1-2; the match to TRBD1 covers 7 bases. CDR1 and CDR2 (germline): SGHTA, FQGNSA. V dropped 7 bases and J dropped 7; count of bases not matched to a gene: 12. The CDR3 runs to 14 residues. The CDR3 here is CASTKGQRTGGYTF. The CDR3 DNA follows: TGTGCCAGCACCAAGGGACAGCGGACGGGTGGCTACACCTTC.

This chain joins TRBV11-2 and TRBJ2-3; D may be TRBD2 (6 bases). Germline V gene sequence: CDR1 SGHAT, CDR2 FQNNGV. This CDR3 comprises 14 residues. Between the trimmed V and J ends, which lost 9 bases and 1 base, there was a span of 14 bases. The CDR3 region is CASARDSRTDTQYF. In DNA, the CDR3 is TGTGCCAGTGCCCGGGACTCCCGCACAGATACGCAGTATTTT.

This clone was seen a single time. A read error may produce the germline difference seen at one junction end. This rearrangement joins TRBV13 to TRBJ1-2, with D tentatively TRBD1 (5 bases). Germline CDR1 is PRHDT and CDR2 is FYEKMQ (reference sequence). CDR3 size: 15 residues. The CDR3 DNA sequence: TGTGCCAGCAGCCTAGGGGCAGGCAATAACTATGGCTACACCTTC. This translates into CASSLGAGNNYGYTF.

This clone was counted a single time. V gene TRBV7-8 combines with J gene TRBJ2-5; 7 bases line up with TRBD1. The CDR3 extends over 13 amino acids. The trim removed 6 bases at V and 2 bases at J, leaving 3 bases unmatched. Germline CDR1 is SGHVS and CDR2 is FQNEAQ. This chain's CDR3 is CASREGAQETQYF. CDR3 DNA sequence: TGTGCCAGCAGAGAGGGGGCTCAAGAGACCCAGTACTTC.

CDR3: CASSVGGPGIYGYTF. DNA of the CDR3: TGTGCCAGCAGCGTAGGAGGTCCGGGTATCTATGGCTACACCTTC. The V gene is TRBV9, the J gene TRBJ1-2; D uncertain. CDR3 length: 15 residues. Looked up from germline, CDR1 is SGDLS and CDR2 is YYNGEE. V lost 0 bases to trimming and J lost 4 bases, with 13 bases between them. Full variable domain (missing parts from reference TRBV9 and TRBJ1-2): DSGVTQTPKHLITATGQRVTLRCSPRSGDLSVYWYQQSLDQGLQFLIQYYNGEERAKGNILERFSAQQFPDLHSELNLSSLELGDSALYFCASSVGGPGIYGYTFGSGTRLTVV.

V gene TRBV7-2 combines with J gene TRBJ1-6; TRBD1 matches 8 bases. The ends lost 1 base at V and 7 bases at J; junction bases unmatched: 3. The CDR3 is 15 amino acids. The germline V gene encodes CDR1 SGHTA and CDR2 FQGNSA. DNA of the CDR3: TGTGCCAGCAGCTTAGTCGGACAGGGAAATTCACCCCTCCACTTT. It specifies CASSLVGQGNSPLHF.

This chain joins TRBV3-1 (or the pseudogene TRBV3-2) and TRBJ2-1; D is ambiguous. The germline V gene encodes CDR1 LGHDT and CDR2 YNNKEL (reference sequence). Trimming took 0 bases from V and 8 from J, leaving 11 bases between them. The CDR3 runs 14 residues. CDR3 residues: CASSQESSIHEQFF. The CDR3 DNA reads as TGTGCCAGCAGCCAAGAATCTAGTATCCATGAGCAGTTCTTC.

The rearrangement uses TRBV10-3 and TRBJ2-1; TRBD1 aligns across 10 bases. CDR1 is ENHRY, CDR2 SYGVKD, per germline. V lost 6 bases, J lost 0 bases, and 8 bases stayed unmatched. CDR3 size: 17 residues. This CDR3 is CAISLGWTGGSYNEQFF. Here the CDR3 DNA reads TGTGCCATCAGCCTGGGTTGGACAGGGGGCTCCTACAATGAGCAGTTCTTC.

V and J are TRBV3-1 (or the pseudogene TRBV3-2) and TRBJ2-7, with 9 bases fitting TRBD2. The length of the CDR3 is 16 residues. Germline trimming cut 4 bases from V and 5 bases from J; bases unmatched to any gene: 12. The V gene's germline CDR1 is LGHDT and CDR2 YNNKEL (reference sequence). Written as DNA, the CDR3 is TGTGCCAGCAGCCCCCTCGGCGGGGGGGCCGGGAACGAGCAGTACTTC. Encoded protein: CASSPLGGGAGNEQYF.

This sequence joins TRBV4-1 and TRBJ1-2; the match to TRBD1 covers 9 bases. The CDR3 sequence is 15 residues long. From germline, CDR1 is MGHRA and CDR2 YSYEKL. V lost 1 base, J lost 2 bases, and 2 bases stayed unmatched. This chain's CDR3 is CASSQGGQGNYGYTF. The CDR3 nucleotides read TGCGCCAGCAGCCAAGGGGGACAGGGCAACTATGGCTACACCTTC.

This clone was counted a few times. The chain couples TRBV3-1 (or the pseudogene TRBV3-2) to TRBJ2-2; TRBD1 matches at 8 bases. This CDR3 is 21 amino acids long. V shed 1 base and J 0 bases; nucleotides not matched to a gene: 16. CDR1 LGHDT and CDR2 YNNKEL come from the germline V gene (reference sequence). The CDR3 DNA follows: TGTGCCAGCAGCCAAGTTCTAGATTCTCGCTGGACAGGGCCGAACACCGGGGAGCTGTTTTTT. Protein: CASSQVLDSRWTGPNTGELFF.

This clone was observed a handful of times. The chain joins TRBV15 to TRBJ1-1; weak D call: TRBD1 (5 bases). From germline, CDR1 is LNHNV and CDR2 YYDKDF (reference sequence). V was pared by 5 bases and J by 9 bases, with 19 bases between. The CDR3 covers 14 residues. CDR3 in amino acids: CATSRLSGGTQAFF. CDR3 DNA: TGTGCCACCAGCCGCCTTTCTGGAGGGACTCAAGCTTTCTTT.

The chain carries TRBV4-3 and TRBJ1-5, with D uncertain. Germline values: CDR1 LGHNA, CDR2 YSLEER. The CDR3 consists of 17 residues. V lost 0 bases and J lost 0, with 12 bases in between. The CDR3 coding sequence is TGCGCCAGCAGCCAAGATTTAATCACTGATAGCAATCAGCCCCAGCATTTT. Its protein product is CASSQDLITDSNQPQHF.

The J gene is TRBJ1-3, the V gene TRBV7-9; TRBD1 matches 9 bases. Germline trimming cut 5 bases from V and 8 bases from J; bases unmatched to any gene: 7. The germline CDR1 and CDR2 sequences are SEHNR and FQNEAQ (reference sequence). The CDR3 consists of 14 residues. The CDR3, as DNA: TGTGCCAGCAGCCGGGGACAGGGAAAGGACACCATATATTTT. As protein: CASSRGQGKDTIYF.

The gene calls are TRBV5-8 and TRBJ1-4, with 7 nucleotides matching TRBD1. The CDR3 has 15 residues. J lost 7 bases, V lost 4 bases, and 10 bases had no gene match. Germline CDR1 reads SGHTS; CDR2 reads YDEGEE. Here the CDR3 DNA reads TGTGCCAGCAGCCCGAGACTAGGGGGCGGTGAAAAACTGTTTTTT. Encoded protein: CASSPRLGGGEKLFF.

The chain couples TRBV2 to TRBJ1-3, with 7 bases identical to TRBD1. Germline V lookup: CDR1 SNHLY, CDR2 FYNNEI. The junction had 13 bases not matched to a gene; V was cut back by 8 bases and J by 3 bases. The CDR3 consists of 16 residues. This CDR3 reads CASVYRGRRRGNTIYF. DNA for the CDR3: TGTGCCAGCGTATACAGGGGCCGAAGGCGTGGAAACACCATATATTTT. Looking up the rest from reference TRBV2 and TRBJ1-3 gives the full variable domain: EPEVTQTPSHQVTQMGQEVILRCVPISNHLYFYWYRQILGQKVEFLVSFYNNEISEKSEIFDDQFSVERPDGSNFTLKIRSTKLEDSAMYFCASVYRGRRRGNTIYFGEGSWLTVV.

The chain has TRBV27 and TRBJ1-2; D not certain. This CDR3 is built from 14 residues. V gave up 6 bases and J gave up 8 bases, with 19 bases separating them. CDR1 and CDR2 from the germline V gene are MNHEY and SMNVEV (reference sequence). The CDR3 DNA sequence: TGTGCCAGCAGCTTAAACTCCTCGCCGCGGGGCTACACCTTC. Amino acid sequence: CASSLNSSPRGYTF.

J is TRBJ2-2 and V is TRBV4-3; tentative D call: TRBD1 (6 bases). The germline V gene has CDR1 LGHNA and CDR2 YSLEER. The CDR3 contains 14 residues. The V end lost 0 bases, the J end lost 7 bases, and 9 bases lay between the germline ends. The DNA for the CDR3 is TGCGCCAGCAGCCAAGAGGGGGCAGTCGGGGAGCTGTTTTTT. This codes for CASSQEGAVGELFF.